This TCR beta chain was recorded in a study of blood T cell repertoires in COVID-19. Study-level information: Sources were T cells, B-cell-depleted T cells, or PBMCs; the material itself was cDNA or gDNA.

Original analysis: Quantification of nucleated cells was approximated via reference gene primer amplification. Repertoires were generated with immunoSEQ multiplex PCR, while TCRdb's copy carries only in-frame clones and drops some. The V and J calls and the clone size are those of that table, but D and trimming were determined from the DNA. The sample has 110,000 to 150,000 clones, approximately 88% seen once. The length of the CDR3 is 15 residues. V was cut by 5 bases and J by 6 bases, with 17 bases left in between. The germline gives CDR1 SGHTA, CDR2 FQGNSA. The receptor was derived from a woman in her forties or fifties with acute or convalescent COVID-19. The chain carries TRBV7-2 and TRBJ1-5; perhaps TRBD1 as D (6 bases). The sequencing input was peripheral blood. The DNA for the CDR3 is TGTGCCAGCAGCCCAAGCCGGGACACCTTTCAGCCCCAGCATTTT. As protein: CASSPSRDTFQPQHF.